This is a list of T cell receptor beta chains from one sample in a study of blood T cell repertoires in COVID-19. Clones were sequenced by immunoSEQ multiplex PCR, and TCRdb holds only the in-frame ones, with some missing. The sample carries under 90,000 clones, about 80% recorded once. Sample: peripheral blood. These receptors all stem from a man aged 45-60 years with active or convalescent COVID-19. Both conserved end residues are trimmed from each CDR3.

TRBJ2-7 TRBV11-1 ASSLTGGYEQY
TRBJ1-1 TRBV19 ASSSRGTITEAF
TRBJ1-2 TRBV10-2 ASSESTWAGYT
TRBJ1-2 TRBV28 ASSSGSGNYGYT
TRBJ2-7 TRBV5-8 ASSPGQHWEQY
TRBJ2-2 TRBV19 ASSIGSNTGELF
TRBJ1-1 TRBV6-6 ASSYRQTENTEAF
TRBJ1-6 TRBV11-2 ASSNRGDSPLH
TRBJ2-5 TRBV5-1 ASSFGRESETQY
TRBJ1-6 TRBV10-3 AISEGQPNSPLH
TRBJ1-3 TRBV7-9 ASSLGGSGNTIY
TRBJ2-1 TRBV11-1 ASSLAWTSNEQF
TRBJ1-2 TRBV5-1 ASSLATGQGFPSNYGYT
TRBJ2-4 TRBV18 ASSSYGQGESKNIQY
TRBJ1-1 TRBV6-6 ASSYSQGDATEAF
TRBJ2-2 TRBV12-5 ASGLVAARGLAGGTGELF
TRBJ1-2 TRBV5-1 ASSTGQDGYT
TRBJ1-5 TRBV3-1/TRBV3-2 ASTGGSNQPQH
TRBJ2-5 TRBV5-4 ASSGGASGGQTQY
TRBJ1-5 TRBV12-3/TRBV12-4 ASSLAYNQPQH
TRBJ2-5 TRBV5-1 ASSLGLAGATRRETQY
TRBJ2-5 TRBV3-1/TRBV3-2 ASSQEGGQGEETQY
TRBJ1-3 TRBV7-6 ASSLSAGGSGNTIY
TRBJ2-1 TRBV19 ASRDFYYNEQF
TRBJ2-3 TRBV6-5 ASGEGVTKQGTQY
TRBJ2-5 TRBV7-9 ASSVTGTEKETQY
TRBJ2-2 TRBV9 ASSVQAGPGELF
TRBJ2-7 TRBV11-1 ASSFRDSSYEQY
TRBJ2-7 TRBV21-1 ASSKVVEWGEWAKQEKYEQY
TRBJ1-6 TRBV18 ASSPVGGEDSPLH
TRBJ2-1 TRBV9 ASSAETGGLEQF
TRBJ1-4 TRBV5-1 ASSFGQEAEKLF
TRBJ2-3 TRBV7-8 ASSLVGGLIADTQY
TRBJ2-5 TRBV5-1 ASSLVQGRETQY
TRBJ2-1 TRBV7-2 ASSSQGGLNNEQF
TRBJ2-5 TRBV3-1/TRBV3-2 ASSPTRTSGGAQY
TRBJ2-4 TRBV10-3 AISGGGRNIQY
TRBJ2-7 TRBV27 ASSLGYRDYEQY
TRBJ2-6 TRBV14 ASSLLGGFGANVLT
TRBJ1-4 TRBV7-9 ASSLGGHEGLF
TRBJ2-3 TRBV3-1/TRBV3-2 ASQLLVADTQY
TRBJ1-2 TRBV5-6 ASSTLDRDYGYT
TRBJ2-1 TRBV11-2 ASSLETVGEQF
TRBJ2-3 TRBV11-3 ASSLGGTGGGDTQY
TRBJ1-2 TRBV13 ASSLGLRADNYGYT
TRBJ2-1 TRBV13 ASSLRQNEQF
TRBJ1-6 TRBV29-1 SVADREYSPLH
TRBJ2-7 TRBV7-2 ASSPPSEQY
TRBJ2-1 TRBV19 ASSPFRQAGNEQF
TRBJ2-1 TRBV9 ASSASGQGYNEQF
TRBJ2-7 TRBV7-8 ASSFGRGYQTQY
TRBJ1-2 TRBV3-1/TRBV3-2 ASSQDIPGGRGYGYT
TRBJ1-1 TRBV11-2 ASSFSAGPLGTEAF